This T cell receptor beta chain was recorded in a study of blood T cell repertoires in COVID-19. On the study more broadly: Acute and convalescent COVID-19 specimens originated in the United States, Italy and Spain. Sources were T cells, B-cell-depleted T cells, or PBMCs; the material itself was cDNA or gDNA.

In the original workflow: The assay estimated nucleated cells by amplifying reference gene primers. This table comes from immunoSEQ multiplex PCR, and its TCRdb copy is limited to in-frame clones, with some not included. The V and J calls and clone size come from that table; D and trimming were worked out from the DNA. The sample consists of about 210,000 clones, just under 90% of them appearing once. This CDR3 is built from 13 residues. V shed 7 bases and J 9 bases; nucleotides not matched to a gene: 9. CDR1 and CDR2 (germline): SQVTM, ANQGSEA. The chain has TRBV29-1 and TRBJ2-1; 10 bases line up with TRBD1. Sequencing was carried out using peripheral blood. The source is a man aged 60-69 years who had recovered from COVID-19. For the CDR3, the DNA is TGCAGCGGGATGACAGGGGGCATGGGTGAGCAGTTCTTC. Residues: CSGMTGGMGEQFF.